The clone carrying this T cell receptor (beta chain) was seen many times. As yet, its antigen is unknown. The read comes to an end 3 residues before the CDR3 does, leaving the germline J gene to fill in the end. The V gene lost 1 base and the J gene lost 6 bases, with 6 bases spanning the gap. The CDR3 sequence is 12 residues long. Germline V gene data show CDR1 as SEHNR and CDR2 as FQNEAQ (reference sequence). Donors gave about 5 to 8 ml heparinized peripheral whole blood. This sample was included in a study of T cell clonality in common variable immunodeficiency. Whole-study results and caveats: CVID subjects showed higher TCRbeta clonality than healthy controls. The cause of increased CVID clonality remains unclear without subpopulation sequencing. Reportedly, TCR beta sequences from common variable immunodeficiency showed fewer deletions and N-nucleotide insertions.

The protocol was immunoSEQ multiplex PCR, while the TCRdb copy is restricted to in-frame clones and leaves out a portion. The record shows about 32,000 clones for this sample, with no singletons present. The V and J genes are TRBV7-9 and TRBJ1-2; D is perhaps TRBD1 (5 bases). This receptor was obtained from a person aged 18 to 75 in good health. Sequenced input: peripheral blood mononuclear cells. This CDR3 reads CASSLVRDGYTF. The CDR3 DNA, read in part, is TGTGCCAGCAGCTTAGTCAGGGATGGC.